Below, 23 T cell receptor beta chains from the same sample are listed, as sequenced in a study of shared clonotypes between healthy human individuals. Libraries were prepared by immunoSEQ multiplex PCR; TCRdb keeps only in-frame clonotypes and omits some of them. The sample yields roughly 1,100,000 clones, 65% to 75% seen once. The material sequenced was memory CD4+ T cells sorted from blood. This sample's subset: CD45RA-negative fraction. Receptors originate from a man between 18 and 29 years old in good health.

With respect to this clone: Within the sample, other DNA sequences also encode this same CDR3. The chain links TRBV5-1 to TRBJ2-3; the match to TRBD2 covers 13 bases. The CDR3 is made up of 16 amino acids. The V and J ends lost 4 bases and 1 base, in that order; junction bases with no gene match: 3. Germline assignment: CDR1 SGHRS and CDR2 YFSETQ. The chain's CDR3 is CASSLGTSGGTDTQYF. For the CDR3, the DNA is TGCGCCAGCAGCCTTGGGACTAGCGGGGGCACAGATACGCAGTATTTT.

The gene calls are TRBV13 and TRBJ1-6; D uncertain. The CDR3 runs 13 residues. Germline V CDR1 and CDR2: PRHDT, FYEKMQ (reference sequence). V lost 1 base to trimming and J lost 10 bases, with 8 bases between them. The CDR3 reads CASSLERQSPLHF. The CDR3 region has the DNA TGTGCCAGCAGCTTAGAGCGGCAATCACCCCTCCACTTT.

This chain uses TRBV6-1 with TRBJ2-7; D gene unclear. The V end lost 8 bases, the J end lost 4 bases, and 15 bases lay between the germline ends. CDR3 length equals 13 residues. Germline values: CDR1 MNHNS, CDR2 SASEGT. The CDR3 loop is CASFSSRTYEQYF. Here the CDR3 DNA reads TGTGCCAGCTTCTCTTCCCGAACGTACGAGCAGTACTTC.

The V and J genes are TRBV7-6 and TRBJ2-5, with TRBD2 matching over 7 bases. From germline, CDR1 is SGHVS and CDR2 FNYEAQ. The CDR3 runs 16 residues. V trimming: 1 base; J trimming: 0 bases; junction bases outside the gene matches: 5. The CDR3 protein is CASSLGLRENQETQYF. CDR3 in DNA: TGTGCCAGCAGCTTAGGACTGCGGGAGAACCAAGAGACCCAGTACTTC. Full variable domain (rest looked up from reference TRBV7-6 and TRBJ2-5): GAGVSQSPRYKVTKRGQDVALRCDPISGHVSLYWYRQALGQGPEFLTYFNYEAQQDKSGLPNDRFSAERPEGSISTLTIQRTEQRDSAMYRCASSLGLRENQETQYFGPGTRLLVL.

V gene TRBV6-1 combines with J gene TRBJ2-7; no clear D gene. Trimming took 4 bases from V and 3 from J, leaving 13 bases between them. The CDR3 has 14 amino acids. Germline CDR1 and CDR2: MNHNS and SASEGT. The CDR3 reads CASSAATNHYEQYF. In DNA form, the CDR3 reads TGTGCCAGCAGTGCGGCTACAAATCACTACGAGCAGTACTTC.

This clone was observed a single time. The chain has TRBV9 and TRBJ1-1; D is uncertain. This CDR3 is built from 15 residues. V dropped 3 bases and J dropped 1 base, with 13 bases sitting between them. Germline V gene lookup returns CDR1 SGDLS and CDR2 YYNGEE. CDR3 region: CASSGGREGNTEAFF. DNA for the CDR3: TGTGCCAGCAGCGGAGGGAGGGAGGGGAACACTGAAGCTTTCTTT.

This chain connects TRBV7-2 to TRBJ2-7; TRBD2 agrees at 12 bases. Germline CDR1 reads SGHTA; CDR2 reads FQGNSA. The CDR3 totals 15 residues. V lost 5 bases to trimming and J lost 0 bases; unmatched junction nucleotides: 2. The CDR3 DNA follows: TGTGCCAGCAGCCGACTAGCGGGAGACTCCTACGAGCAGTACTTC. Translated, it gives CASSRLAGDSYEQYF.

There are a few counts of this clone. The V call is TRBV7-2, the J call TRBJ2-5, with 8 bases matching TRBD2. Germline CDR1 and CDR2: SGHTA and FQGNSA. Trimming took 1 base from V and 4 from J; bases not matched to a gene: 5. The CDR3 sequence is 15 residues long. The chain's CDR3 is CASSLERGKGETQYF. CDR3 bases: TGTGCCAGCAGCTTAGAGCGGGGGAAAGGAGAGACCCAGTACTTC.

The CDR3 spells CASAGTGGWETQYF. The CDR3 bases are TGTGCCAGTGCAGGGACAGGGGGCTGGGAGACCCAGTACTTC. This chain joins TRBV19 and TRBJ2-5; 12 bases are a match to TRBD1. V shed 8 bases, J shed 5 bases, and the junction held 6 bases outside the gene matches. The CDR3 extends over 14 amino acids. Looked up from germline, CDR1 is LNHDA and CDR2 is SQIVND (reference sequence).

A single count supports this clone. This rearrangement joins TRBV11-2 to TRBJ2-7, with unresolved D. The V gene lost 5 bases and the J gene lost 2 bases, with 13 bases spanning the gap. The CDR3 has 14 amino acids. Germline V lookup: CDR1 SGHAT, CDR2 FQNNGV. CDR3 residues: CASSQRHLTYEQYF. The CDR3 bases are TGTGCCAGCAGCCAGAGACATCTGACCTACGAGCAGTACTTC. Full variable domain (remainder filled in from reference TRBV11-2 and TRBJ2-7): EAGVAQSPRYKIIEKRQSVAFWCNPISGHATLYWYQQILGQGPKLLIQFQNNGVVDDSQLPKDRFSAERLKGVDSTLKIQPAKLEDSAVYLCASSQRHLTYEQYFGPGTRLTVT.

This chain links TRBV15 with TRBJ2-5; possibly TRBD1 for D (6 bases). In germline, CDR1 is LNHNV, CDR2 YYDKDF (reference sequence). The CDR3 is made up of 15 amino acids. With 0 bases removed from V and 4 bases from J, the gap between germline ends came to 12 bases. DNA of the CDR3: TGTGCCACCAGCAGAGATGGGGGCGCGGTAGAGACCCAGTACTTC. This codes for CATSRDGGAVETQYF.

This clone turned up a few times. This CDR3 reads CASSSNTIEGLEQYF. The CDR3 DNA reads TGCGCCAGCAGCTCGAACACCATAGAGGGTCTCGAGCAGTACTTC. This chain links TRBV5-1 with TRBJ2-7; D might be TRBD2 (5 bases). CDR1 and CDR2 from the germline V gene are SGHRS and YFSETQ. V gave up 3 bases and J gave up 6 bases, with 19 bases separating them. This CDR3 region has 15 residues.

The chain combines TRBV4-1 with TRBJ2-7, with D possibly TRBD2 on 6 matching bases. CDR3 length: 14 residues. The V end lost 4 bases, the J end lost 1 base, and 11 bases lay between the germline ends. Germline V gives CDR1 MGHRA, CDR2 YSYEKL. CDR3 DNA sequence: TGCGCCAGCAGCCGGGAGGCTCTTTCCTACGAGCAGTACTTC. It codes for CASSREALSYEQYF.

This clone has a count of ten or more. The chain uses TRBV18 and TRBJ1-3, with D tentatively TRBD1 (6 bases). V was shortened by 4 bases and J by 2 bases, with 12 bases between the two germline ends. The germline V gene has CDR1 KGHSH and CDR2 LQKENI. The CDR3 consists of 15 residues. The CDR3 region is CASSLRTEAGNTIYF. The CDR3 DNA follows: TGTGCCAGCTCACTGCGGACAGAGGCTGGAAACACCATATATTTT.

The V call is TRBV5-5, the J call TRBJ1-4; D not resolved. The CDR3 has 15 residues. The germline V and J ends were trimmed by 4 bases and 8 bases, with 18 bases remaining between them. Germline assignment: CDR1 SGHKS and CDR2 YYEKEE (reference sequence). The CDR3 reads CASSPARVQDEKLFF. The CDR3 bases are TGTGCCAGCAGCCCCGCCCGGGTCCAGGACGAAAAACTGTTTTTT.

V and J are TRBV19 and TRBJ2-7; 9 bases are a match to TRBD2. J was trimmed by 6 bases and V by 3 bases; bases with no gene match: 6. The CDR3 has 14 amino acids. From germline, CDR1 is LNHDA and CDR2 SQIVND (reference sequence). DNA for the CDR3: TGTGCCAGTAGTATCGGACTAGCGTCAGTCGAGCAGTACTTC. Amino acids: CASSIGLASVEQYF.

This chain joins TRBV7-2 and TRBJ2-3, with a tentative D call TRBD2 (6 bases). Germline V gene sequence: CDR1 SGHTA, CDR2 FQGNSA. The CDR3 contains 16 residues. The V end was cut by 1 base, the J end by 5 bases, with 16 bases between. CDR3: CASSLEPGLRIDTQYF. CDR3 sequence (DNA): TGTGCCAGCAGCTTAGAACCAGGACTAAGGATAGATACGCAGTATTTT. The full variable domain, rest sourced from reference TRBV7-2 and TRBJ2-3, is GAGVSQSPSNKVTEKGKDVELRCDPISGHTALYWYRQSLGQGLEFLIYFQGNSAPDKSGLPSDRFSAERTGGSVSTLTIQRTQQEDSAVYLCASSLEPGLRIDTQYFGPGTRLTVL.

This clone was seen just once. The V and J genes are TRBV7-9 and TRBJ1-2; no firm D call. V shed 3 bases and J shed 6 bases, with 8 bases lying between them. The CDR3 has 12 residues. Germline CDR1 and CDR2: SEHNR and FQNEAQ (reference sequence). In DNA, the CDR3 is TGTGCCAGCAGCTTTTCAGGAGATGGCTACACCTTC. Translation: CASSFSGDGYTF.

Comment on this clone: A much larger clone lies a single base off, so this may be a read error. At the DNA level, this CDR3 is encoded by other sequences in the same sample as well. The J gene is TRBJ2-3, the V gene TRBV29-1; D tentatively reads TRBD1 or TRBD2 (6 bases each). The V gene's germline CDR1 is SQVTM and CDR2 ANQGSEA. The CDR3 loop spans 13 amino acids. V lost 7 bases, J lost 5 bases, and 16 bases lay in between. This CDR3 reads CSASGDFIDTQYF. CDR3 DNA sequence: TGCAGCGCCTCAGGGGACTTCATAGATACGCAGTATTTT.

The V gene is TRBV7-9, the J gene TRBJ2-2; D is perhaps TRBD2 (6 bases). The CDR3 is made up of 15 amino acids. Germline V lookup: CDR1 SEHNR, CDR2 FQNEAQ (reference sequence). Trimming left V 5 bases short and J 5 bases short, with 15 bases between. The CDR3 DNA reads as TGTGCCAGCAGCCGAGACAGTCGGGGGACCGGGGAGCTGTTTTTT. It specifies CASSRDSRGTGELFF. The full variable domain, completed using reference TRBV7-9 and TRBJ2-2, is DTGVSQNPRHKITKRGQNVTFRCDPISEHNRLYWYRQTLGQGPEFLTYFQNEAQLEKSRLLSDRFSAERPKGSFSTLEIQRTEQGDSAMYLCASSRDSRGTGELFFGEGSRLTVL.

V is TRBV10-3 and J is TRBJ2-2; 11 positions agree with TRBD1. The CDR3 runs 14 residues. Germline values: CDR1 ENHRY, CDR2 SYGVKD. Trimming cost V 5 bases and J 6 bases; bases outside gene matches: 2. The CDR3 spells CAISPGQGAGELFF. Here the CDR3 DNA reads TGTGCCATCAGTCCGGGACAGGGGGCCGGGGAGCTGTTTTTT.

The rearrangement joins TRBV6-5 to TRBJ2-7, with unresolved D. The germline gives CDR1 MNHEY, CDR2 SVGAGI. V lost 4 bases and J lost 1, with 5 bases in between. This CDR3 contains 12 residues. In DNA, the CDR3 is TGTGCCAGCAGTTCGAAGTCCTACGAGCAGTACTTC. Translated, it gives CASSSKSYEQYF.

The count of this clone is one. The rearrangement links TRBV4-3 to TRBJ2-2, with D maybe TRBD2 (5 bases). V was pared by 4 bases and J by 2 bases, with 14 bases between. Germline CDR1 is LGHNA and CDR2 is YSLEER. The CDR3 extends over 16 amino acids. In nucleotides, the CDR3 is TGCGCCAGCAGCCGAGGGCTAGCCTCCAACACCGGGGAGCTGTTTTTT. Translated, it gives CASSRGLASNTGELFF.